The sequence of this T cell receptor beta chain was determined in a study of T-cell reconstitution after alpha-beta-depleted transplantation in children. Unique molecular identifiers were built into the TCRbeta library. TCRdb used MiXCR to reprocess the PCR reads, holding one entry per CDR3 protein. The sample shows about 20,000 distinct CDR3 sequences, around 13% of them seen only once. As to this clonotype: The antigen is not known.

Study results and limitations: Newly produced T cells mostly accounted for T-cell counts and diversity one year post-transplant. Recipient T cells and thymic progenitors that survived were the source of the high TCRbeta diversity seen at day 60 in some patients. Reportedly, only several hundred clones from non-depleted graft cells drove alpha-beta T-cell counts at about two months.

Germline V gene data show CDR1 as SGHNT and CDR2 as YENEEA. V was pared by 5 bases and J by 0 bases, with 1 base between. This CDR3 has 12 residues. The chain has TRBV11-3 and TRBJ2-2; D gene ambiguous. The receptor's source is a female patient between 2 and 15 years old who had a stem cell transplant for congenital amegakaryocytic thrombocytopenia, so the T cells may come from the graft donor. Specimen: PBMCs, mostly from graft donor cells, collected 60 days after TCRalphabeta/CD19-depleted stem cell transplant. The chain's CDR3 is CASSPNTGELFF. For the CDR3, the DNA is TGTGCCAGCAGCCCGAACACCGGGGAGCTGTTTTTT.